These 8 T cell receptor beta chains originate from one sample sequenced in a study of blood T cells in healthy people across ages. Then a second PCR, running about 6 to 12 cycles, was carried out with a sample-barcoded 5' primer and a J-beta primer mix. MiXCR was run by TCRdb on the 5' RACE reads, yielding one entry per CDR3 protein. The sample carries about 940,000 distinct CDR3 sequences, around 48% recorded once. The material sequenced was blood. The receptors originated from a young man in good health.

The table lists this clonotype with a count of one. V is TRBV28 and J is TRBJ2-1; 7 bases match TRBD1. The CDR3 totals 16 residues. V lost 2 bases to trimming and J lost 8 bases; unmatched junction nucleotides: 12. CDR1 is MDHEN, CDR2 SYDVKM, per germline. The CDR3 DNA reads TGTGCCAGCAGTTTAATCGGGACAGAGGGCATCGATGAGCAGTTCTTC. As protein: CASSLIGTEGIDEQFF.

The chain is built from TRBV6-2 or TRBV6-3 and TRBJ1-5; unclear D gene. Trimming pared 3 bases from V and 2 bases from J, leaving 11 bases between. The CDR3 runs to 15 residues. From germline, CDR1 is MNHEY and CDR2 SVGEGT. The CDR3: CASSYSGWGNQPQHF. DNA for the CDR3: TGTGCCAGCAGTTATTCGGGGTGGGGCAATCAGCCCCAGCATTTT.

This clonotype occurred many times. V gene TRBV4-3 combines with J gene TRBJ1-2, with D maybe TRBD1 (6 bases). The CDR3 is 21 amino acids. Germline values: CDR1 LGHNA, CDR2 YSLEER. V lost 0 bases, J lost 1 base, and 27 bases lay in between. The CDR3 spells CASSQDRGTLIGGTDNYGYTF. In nucleotides, the CDR3 is TGCGCCAGCAGCCAAGATCGCGGGACACTAATCGGGGGCACGGATAACTATGGCTACACCTTC.

In its sample, this clonotype was seen a few times. V and J are TRBV28 and TRBJ2-7, with D unclear. The CDR3 is 13 amino acids. Germline V CDR1 and CDR2: MDHEN, SYDVKM. V was pared by 3 bases and J by 7 bases, with 13 bases between. CDR3 loop: CASSLRTLKEQYF. DNA of the CDR3: TGTGCCAGCAGTTTGAGGACCCTTAAGGAGCAGTACTTC.

Comments on this clonotype: A much larger clone is a single base away; this may be a read error. The gene calls are TRBV4-3 and TRBJ1-6; D unclear. Germline V gene lookup returns CDR1 LGHNA and CDR2 YSLEER. CDR3 length: 13 amino acids. Between the trimmed V and J ends, which lost 0 bases and 7 bases, there was a span of 4 bases. CDR3 bases: TGCGCCAGCAGCCAAGAGTGGAATTCACCCCTCCACTTT. Its translation is CASSQEWNSPLHF.

The CDR3 bases are TGTGCCAGCAGTCCCGCCGGTAGTGGCTACACCTTC. Translated, it gives CASSPAGSGYTF. The rearrangement joins TRBV12-3 or TRBV12-4 to TRBJ1-2, with D unresolved. V lost 5 bases to trimming and J lost 7 bases, with 11 bases between them. The CDR3 length is 12 residues.

This rearrangement joins TRBV4-1 to TRBJ2-5, with D unresolved. Gene TRBJ2-7 matches the end of the DNA better, so the J call may be wrong. The CDR3 sequence is 14 residues long. The V gene's germline CDR1 is MGHRA and CDR2 YSYEKL. The CDR3 loop reads CASSQALWGYEQYF. CDR3 bases: TGCGCCAGCAGCCAAGCATTGTGGGGCTACGAGCAGTACTTC.

V usage is TRBV6-1 and J usage is TRBJ2-4; 15 bases match TRBD2. This CDR3 region has 18 residues. Trimming took 6 bases from V and 1 from J; bases not matched to a gene: 7. Germline V CDR1 and CDR2: MNHNS, SASEGT. CDR3 loop: CASSHLGTSGGAKNIQYF. CDR3 in DNA: TGTGCCAGCAGCCACCTTGGGACTAGCGGGGGGGCCAAAAACATTCAGTACTTC.